Below are 29 T cell receptor beta chains sequenced from a single sample in a study of T cell clones after liver transplantation. The repertoire was sequenced with immunoSEQ multiplex PCR; TCRdb's copy has only in-frame clones and lacks some. The sample shows more than 95,000 clones, around 84% of them seen only once. This sample comprised CD4+ T cells from blood, obtained roughly 50 months after liver transplant. The receptors come from a human patient who received a liver transplant. Some of the T cells might come from the graft donor.

The chain carries TRBV18 and TRBJ2-1; D gene ambiguous. Germline CDR1 and CDR2: KGHSH and LQKENI. V was shortened by 0 bases and J by 8 bases, with 8 bases between the two germline ends. This CDR3 spans 13 amino acids. The CDR3 spells CASSPPSSHEQFF. CDR3 bases: TGTGCCAGCTCACCACCTAGCAGTCATGAGCAGTTCTTC. The full variable domain, in which reference TRBV18 and TRBJ2-1 provide the parts outside the CDR3, is NAGVMQNPRHLVRRRGQEARLRCSPMKGHSHVYWYRQLPEEGLKFMVYLQKENIIDESGMPKERFSAEFPKEGPSILRIQQVVRGDSAAYFCASSPPSSHEQFFGPGTRLTVL.

In its sample, this clone was seen a few times. The chain links TRBV29-1 to TRBJ2-7, with D tentatively TRBD2 (6 bases). The CDR3 runs 12 residues. Germline CDR1 is SQVTM and CDR2 is ANQGSEA. V was clipped by 8 bases and J by 6 bases, with 17 bases between them. The CDR3 loop reads CSCHTGVSEQYF. In DNA, the CDR3 is TGCAGCTGCCATACGGGAGTTTCCGAGCAGTACTTC.

The chain joins TRBV30 to TRBJ2-2, with no clear D. Trimming stripped 0 bases from V and 6 bases from J, with 8 bases between. CDR1 and CDR2 from the germline V gene are GTSNPN and SVGIG (reference sequence). The CDR3 runs to 13 residues. CDR3 sequence reads: CAWSVRRSGELFF. Written as DNA, the CDR3 is TGTGCCTGGAGTGTACGAAGGTCCGGGGAGCTGTTTTTT.

V usage is TRBV9 and J usage is TRBJ2-2; D gene unclear. The V gene lost 5 bases and the J gene lost 0 bases, with 14 bases spanning the gap. The germline gives CDR1 SGDLS, CDR2 YYNGEE. This CDR3 region has 16 residues. Written as DNA, the CDR3 is TGTGCCAGCAGTAAGGCTGTGCCTGCGAACACCGGGGAGCTGTTTTTT. Amino acids: CASSKAVPANTGELFF.

This chain connects TRBV9 to TRBJ2-7; TRBD2 aligns across 8 bases. In germline, CDR1 is SGDLS, CDR2 YYNGEE. The trim removed 3 bases at V and 2 bases at J, leaving 13 bases unmatched. The CDR3 is 17 residues long. The CDR3, as DNA: TGTGCCAGCAGCGCTGGGGTAGCGGGACCTAACCCCTACGAGCAGTACTTC. Its protein product is CASSAGVAGPNPYEQYF.

This rearrangement joins TRBV28 to TRBJ2-2, with D unclear. V was cut by 8 bases and J by 2 bases, with 15 bases left in between. This CDR3 has 15 amino acids. From germline, CDR1 is MDHEN and CDR2 SYDVKM. DNA of the CDR3: TGTGCCAGCGAACGGGCGGATAGCAACACCGGGGAGCTGTTTTTT. Its protein is CASERADSNTGELFF.

The gene calls are TRBV7-6 and TRBJ1-3; D not resolved. The CDR3 is made up of 16 amino acids. Trimming took off 2 bases at V and 0 bases at J, with 11 bases between the two ends. Germline lookup yields CDR1 SGHVS and CDR2 FNYEAQ. Here the CDR3 reads CASSLPPGDSGNTIYF. CDR3 nucleotide sequence: TGTGCCAGCAGCTTACCCCCAGGAGACTCTGGAAACACCATATATTTT.

J is TRBJ1-3 and V is TRBV6-1; the D is unclear. The CDR3 is made up of 13 amino acids. Trimming took off 6 bases at V and 2 bases at J, with 8 bases between the two ends. CDR1 is MNHNS and CDR2 is SASEGT in the germline V gene. The CDR3, as DNA: TGTGCCAGCAGCTTGGAAGCTGGAAACACCATATATTTT. Encoded protein: CASSLEAGNTIYF.

The CDR3 sequence is CASSRNRAPSSGELFF. In nucleotides, the CDR3 is TGTGCCAGCAGTAGAAACAGGGCACCCAGCTCCGGGGAGCTGTTTTTT. This rearrangement joins TRBV27 to TRBJ2-2; perhaps TRBD1 as D (6 bases). Germline-derived CDR1 and CDR2 are MNHEY and SMNVEV (reference sequence). The CDR3 loop spans 16 amino acids. V was clipped by 5 bases and J by 6 bases, with 19 bases between them.

This chain joins TRBV11-3 and TRBJ2-2; D is perhaps TRBD1 or TRBD2 (5 bases each). V was pared by 5 bases and J by 0 bases, with 10 bases between. CDR3 length: 15 amino acids. The V gene's germline CDR1 is SGHNT and CDR2 YENEEA. The CDR3 sequence: CASSREGANTGELFF. The DNA for the CDR3 is TGTGCCAGCAGCCGGGAAGGGGCGAACACCGGGGAGCTGTTTTTT.

The gene calls are TRBV27 and TRBJ2-7, with 7 nucleotides matching TRBD1. This CDR3 has 15 residues. Germline-derived CDR1 and CDR2 are MNHEY and SMNVEV (reference sequence). The junction had 11 bases not matched to a gene; V was cut back by 6 bases and J by 3 bases. This chain's CDR3 is CASRRVGTVSYEQYF. The CDR3 nucleotides are TGTGCCAGCAGACGAGTAGGGACAGTAAGCTACGAGCAGTACTTC.

The chain carries TRBV9 and TRBJ1-4, with TRBD1 matching 8 bases. Germline lookup yields CDR1 SGDLS and CDR2 YYNGEE. The CDR3 runs 14 residues. The V segment lost 4 bases and the J segment 3 bases; nucleotides outside the gene matches: 2. CDR3 DNA sequence: TGTGCCAGCAGCTCACAGGGGGCTAATGAAAAACTGTTTTTT. Residues: CASSSQGANEKLFF.

The gene calls are TRBV11-3 and TRBJ2-1; D call uncertain. Germline assignment: CDR1 SGHNT and CDR2 YENEEA. The V and J ends lost 5 bases and 7 bases respectively, with 9 bases between them. The CDR3 spans 12 residues. CDR3 sequence: CASSTRTNEQFF. The CDR3 DNA follows: TGTGCCAGCAGCACAAGGACGAATGAGCAGTTCTTC.

The chain links TRBV7-2 to TRBJ2-2; D is possibly TRBD2 (6 bases). The CDR3 contains 16 residues. Germline V gene sequence: CDR1 SGHTA, CDR2 FQGNSA. V lost 5 bases, J lost 0 bases, and 13 bases lay in between. CDR3 in DNA: TGTGCCAGCAGCCTATTATGGGGGGCGAACACCGGGGAGCTGTTTTTT. Translating it yields CASSLLWGANTGELFF.

This chain uses TRBV18 with TRBJ1-2; D is perhaps TRBD1 (5 bases). Between the trimmed V and J ends, which lost 3 bases and 4 bases, there was a span of 21 bases. Germline V gene sequence: CDR1 KGHSH, CDR2 LQKENI. CDR3 size: 17 residues. The CDR3, as DNA: TGTGCCAGCTCACCGAGGCATCCCGGGACTGAGACCTATGGCTACACCTTC. Protein product: CASSPRHPGTETYGYTF.

The chain joins TRBV2 to TRBJ1-1; no firm D call. The CDR3 covers 13 residues. Germline loops: CDR1 SNHLY, CDR2 FYNNEI. The ends were cut back, 4 bases at V and 9 bases at J, with 15 bases in the middle. The CDR3 here is CASSVQDSLQAFF. CDR3 bases: TGTGCCAGCAGTGTGCAGGACTCTCTCCAAGCTTTCTTT.

In the case of this clone: A read error may produce the germline difference seen at one junction end. This rearrangement joins TRBV19 to TRBJ1-1; 8 nucleotides align to TRBD1. CDR1 is LNHDA, CDR2 SQIVND, per germline (reference sequence). The CDR3 loop spans 14 amino acids. DNA for the CDR3: TGTGCCAGTAATATATACAGGGGGATGGCTGAAGCTTTCTTT. This gives the protein CASNIYRGMAEAFF.

The chain has TRBV19 and TRBJ2-2; D is uncertain. The V gene's germline CDR1 is LNHDA and CDR2 SQIVND (reference sequence). The V end lost 7 bases, the J end lost 0 bases, and 15 bases lay between the germline ends. The CDR3 loop spans 16 amino acids. The DNA for the CDR3 is TGTGCCAGTACCCAACTCTCGACTCCGAACACCGGGGAGCTGTTTTTT. Translating gives CASTQLSTPNTGELFF.

The chain has TRBV27 and TRBJ2-3, with TRBD2 matching 10 bases. The ends lost 4 bases at V and 5 bases at J; junction bases unmatched: 9. CDR3 length equals 16 residues. The germline V gene encodes CDR1 MNHEY and CDR2 SMNVEV (reference sequence). CDR3 DNA sequence: TGTGCCAGCAGTTCACTAAGCGGGAGGGCCAAAGATACGCAGTATTTT. It translates to CASSSLSGRAKDTQYF.

The chain combines TRBV6-1 with TRBJ1-2; the D is unclear. V dropped 2 bases and J dropped 7 bases, with 11 bases sitting between them. CDR1 and CDR2 (germline): MNHNS, SASEGT. The CDR3 has 13 residues. This CDR3 reads CASSESRESGYTF. CDR3 nucleotides: TGTGCCAGCAGTGAATCCCGGGAGTCTGGCTACACCTTC.

V and J are TRBV6-5 and TRBJ1-1; 9 nucleotides match TRBD1. Germline V gene data show CDR1 as MNHEY and CDR2 as SVGAGI. The CDR3 runs 14 residues. The J segment lost 3 bases and the V segment lost 5 bases, leaving 4 bases of the junction unmatched. The CDR3 spells CASSTGQGYTEAFF. Written as DNA, the CDR3 is TGTGCCAGCAGTACCGGACAGGGGTACACTGAAGCTTTCTTT.

This clone was seen once. This chain connects TRBV28 to TRBJ2-7; TRBD1 matches 7 bases. The CDR3 runs to 13 residues. Losses at the gene ends were 2 bases for V and 7 bases for J; bases not matched to a gene: 5. Germline CDR1 and CDR2: MDHEN and SYDVKM. The CDR3 reads CASSLEGAREQYF. The CDR3 DNA reads as TGTGCCAGCAGTTTAGAGGGGGCGCGGGAGCAGTACTTC.

The rearrangement joins TRBV11-3 to TRBJ2-2, with a possible D match to TRBD1 (5 bases). The CDR3 has 14 amino acids. The V and J ends lost 7 bases and 0 bases respectively, with 9 bases between them. Looked up from germline, CDR1 is SGHNT and CDR2 is YENEEA. The DNA of the CDR3 is TGTGCCAGCAAAACAGGCACGAACACCGGGGAGCTGTTTTTT. Encoded protein: CASKTGTNTGELFF. The variable domain in full, completed from reference TRBV11-3 and TRBJ2-2, reads EAGVVQSPRYKIIEKKQPVAFWCNPISGHNTLYWYLQNLGQGPELLIRYENEEAVDDSQLPKDRFSAERLKGVDSTLKIQPAELGDSAVYLCASKTGTNTGELFFGEGSRLTVL.

This clone was counted a few times. This chain uses TRBV9 with TRBJ2-3; D ambiguous. Looked up from germline, CDR1 is SGDLS and CDR2 is YYNGEE. V was clipped by 4 bases and J by 0 bases, with 12 bases between them. The CDR3 covers 15 residues. The DNA of the CDR3 is TGTGCCAGCAGCTTTGCAGGCACTAGCACAGATACGCAGTATTTT. Translated, it gives CASSFAGTSTDTQYF.

V and J are TRBV7-9 and TRBJ2-3; D not certain. This CDR3 is built from 13 residues. Germline CDR1 and CDR2: SEHNR and FQNEAQ (reference sequence). V was clipped by 6 bases and J by 2 bases, with 9 bases between them. In DNA form, the CDR3 reads TGTGCCAGCAGGTCCTTGTCCACAGATACGCAGTATTTT. Its protein is CASRSLSTDTQYF.

The chain couples TRBV6-1 to TRBJ1-6; D perhaps matches TRBD1 (5 bases). Trimming cost V 2 bases and J 5 bases, with 10 bases left between them. Germline-derived CDR1 and CDR2 are MNHNS and SASEGT. The CDR3 runs to 15 residues. The CDR3 nucleotides are TGTGCCAGCAGTGAACGGTGGGGGAATAATTCACCCCTCCACTTT. Its protein product is CASSERWGNNSPLHF.

This clone was found once. The J gene is TRBJ2-5, the V gene TRBV2; 9 bases align to TRBD1. The CDR3 loop spans 14 amino acids. J gave up 3 bases and V 6 bases, and 5 bases lay outside the gene matches. Germline CDR1 reads SNHLY; CDR2 reads FYNNEI. This CDR3 is CASRVDRGEETQYF. CDR3 nucleotide sequence: TGTGCCAGCAGGGTAGACAGGGGGGAAGAGACCCAGTACTTC.

This clone was seen a single time. This chain joins TRBV5-4 and TRBJ2-2, with D unresolved. V lost 0 bases, J lost 2 bases, and 8 bases lay in between. The CDR3 extends over 15 amino acids. Looked up from germline, CDR1 is SGHNT and CDR2 is YYREEE (reference sequence). CDR3 in DNA: TGTGCCAGCAGCTTGGCCCGTCTCAACACCGGGGAGCTGTTTTTT. Its protein is CASSLARLNTGELFF.

This clone showed up many times. The rearrangement uses TRBV30 and TRBJ1-5, with D possibly being TRBD1 (5 bases). V was pared by 2 bases and J by 5 bases, with 19 bases between. Germline CDR1 and CDR2: GTSNPN and SVGIG (reference sequence). The CDR3 runs to 16 residues. The CDR3 nucleotides read TGTGCCTGGAGTACTCGGGGCCGGGACCGTGATCAGCCCCAGCATTTT. Translating gives CAWSTRGRDRDQPQHF.